The clone carrying this TCR beta chain has just a few counts. The antigen remains undetermined. TCRdb processed the 5' RACE reads anew with MiXCR; each CDR3 protein has one entry. The sample holds hundreds of thousands of distinct CDR3 sequences, 23% seen once. The entry originates in a study of T-cell memory formation after mild COVID-19. In the study overall: There were largely donor-specific TCR clusters.

The CDR3 loop spans 13 amino acids. Germline values: CDR1 SEHNR, CDR2 FQNEAQ (reference sequence). Trimming removed 6 bases at V and 6 bases at J, with 15 bases between. Study-level findings and limits: The study found contracting CD4+ clones mainly in CM and EM and contracting CD8+ clones in EMRA.

Sequencing was done on a sample of PBMCs or a T cell subset sorted from them (not recorded which). The V and J genes are TRBV7-9 and TRBJ2-7, with D maybe TRBD1 (5 bases). The receptor was derived from an adult woman who had mild COVID-19 (a few samples of this study predate the infection). Cell type and time point are not known. The CDR3 region is CASSYATTGEQYF. CDR3 coding DNA: TGTGCCAGCAGTTACGCAACCACAGGCGAGCAGTACTTC.